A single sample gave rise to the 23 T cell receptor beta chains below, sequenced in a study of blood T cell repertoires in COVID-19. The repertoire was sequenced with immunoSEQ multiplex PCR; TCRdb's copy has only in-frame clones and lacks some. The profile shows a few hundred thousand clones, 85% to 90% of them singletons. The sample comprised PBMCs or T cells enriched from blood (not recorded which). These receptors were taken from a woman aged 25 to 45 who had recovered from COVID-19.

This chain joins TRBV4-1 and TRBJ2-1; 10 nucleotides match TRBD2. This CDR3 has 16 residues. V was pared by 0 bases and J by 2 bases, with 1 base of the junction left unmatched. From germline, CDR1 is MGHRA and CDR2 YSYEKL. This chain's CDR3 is CASSQETSGAYNEQFF. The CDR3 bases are TGCGCCAGCAGCCAAGAAACTAGCGGGGCCTACAATGAGCAGTTCTTC.

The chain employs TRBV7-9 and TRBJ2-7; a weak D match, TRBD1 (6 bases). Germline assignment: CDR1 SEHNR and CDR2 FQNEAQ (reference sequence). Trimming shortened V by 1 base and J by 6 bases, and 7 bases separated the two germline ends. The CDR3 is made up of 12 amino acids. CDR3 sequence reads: CASSLGGGEQYF. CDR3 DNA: TGTGCCAGCAGCTTAGGAGGGGGCGAGCAGTACTTC. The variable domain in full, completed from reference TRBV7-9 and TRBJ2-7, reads DTGVSQNPRHKITKRGQNVTFRCDPISEHNRLYWYRQTLGQGPEFLTYFQNEAQLEKSRLLSDRFSAERPKGSFSTLEIQRTEQGDSAMYLCASSLGGGEQYFGPGTRLTVT.

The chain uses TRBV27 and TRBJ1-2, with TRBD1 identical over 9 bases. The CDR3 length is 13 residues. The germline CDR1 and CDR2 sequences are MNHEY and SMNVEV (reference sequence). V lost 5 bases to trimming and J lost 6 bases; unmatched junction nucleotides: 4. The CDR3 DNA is TGTGCCAGCAGTATCACAGGGGGCAATGGCTACACCTTC. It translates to CASSITGGNGYTF.

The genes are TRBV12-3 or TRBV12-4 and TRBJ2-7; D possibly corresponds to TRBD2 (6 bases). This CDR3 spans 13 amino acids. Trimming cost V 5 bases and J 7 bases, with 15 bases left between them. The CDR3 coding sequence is TGTGCCAGCAGTCTCTTACAGGAGGGGGAGCAGTACTTC. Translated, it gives CASSLLQEGEQYF.

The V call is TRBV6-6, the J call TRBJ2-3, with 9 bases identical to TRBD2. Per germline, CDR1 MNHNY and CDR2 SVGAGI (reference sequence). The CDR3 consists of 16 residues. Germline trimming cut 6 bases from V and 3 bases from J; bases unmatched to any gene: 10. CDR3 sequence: CASSYLIAGATDTQYF. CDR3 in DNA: TGTGCCAGCAGCTACCTCATAGCGGGGGCAACAGATACGCAGTATTTT.

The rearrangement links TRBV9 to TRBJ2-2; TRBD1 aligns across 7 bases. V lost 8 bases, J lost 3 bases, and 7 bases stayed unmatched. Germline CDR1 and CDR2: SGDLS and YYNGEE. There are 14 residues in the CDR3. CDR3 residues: CASSQGGDTGELFF. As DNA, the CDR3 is TGTGCCAGTTCGCAAGGGGGCGACACCGGGGAGCTGTTTTTT.

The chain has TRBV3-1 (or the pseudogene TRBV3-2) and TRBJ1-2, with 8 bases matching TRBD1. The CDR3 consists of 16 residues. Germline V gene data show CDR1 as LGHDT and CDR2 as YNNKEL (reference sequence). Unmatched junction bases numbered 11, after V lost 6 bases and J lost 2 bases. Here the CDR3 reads CASSLGIRGPNYGYTF. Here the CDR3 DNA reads TGTGCCAGCAGTCTTGGGATCAGGGGGCCCAACTATGGCTACACCTTC.

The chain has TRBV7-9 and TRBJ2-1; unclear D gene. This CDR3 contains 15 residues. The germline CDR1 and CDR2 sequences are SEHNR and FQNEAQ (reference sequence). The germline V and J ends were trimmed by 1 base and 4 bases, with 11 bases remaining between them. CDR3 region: CASSLEQPSYNEQFF. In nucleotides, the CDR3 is TGTGCCAGCAGCTTAGAACAGCCCTCTTACAATGAGCAGTTCTTC.

The CDR3 DNA sequence: TGTGCCACCGGACGGGGACAGGGGGCCACAGATACGCAGTATTTT. It translates to CATGRGQGATDTQYF. The J gene is TRBJ2-3, the V gene TRBV24-1; TRBD1 aligns across 12 bases. The J segment lost 2 bases and the V segment lost 9 bases, leaving 5 bases of the junction unmatched. CDR1 and CDR2 (germline): KGHDR, SFDVKD. This CDR3 has 15 residues.

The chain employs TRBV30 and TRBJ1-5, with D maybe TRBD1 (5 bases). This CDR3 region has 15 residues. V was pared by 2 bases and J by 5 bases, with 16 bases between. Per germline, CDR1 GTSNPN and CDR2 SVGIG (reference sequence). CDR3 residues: CAWSRGGGKDQPQHF. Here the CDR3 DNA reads TGTGCCTGGAGTCGGGGGGGAGGCAAGGATCAGCCCCAGCATTTT.

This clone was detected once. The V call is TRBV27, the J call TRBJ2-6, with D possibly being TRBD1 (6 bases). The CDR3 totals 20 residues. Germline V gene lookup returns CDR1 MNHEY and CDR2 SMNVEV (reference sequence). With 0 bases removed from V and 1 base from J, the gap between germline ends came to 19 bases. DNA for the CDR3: TGTGCCAGCAGTTTATCGAAACCTAACAGGGTTGTATCTGGGGCCAACGTCCTGACTTTC. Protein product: CASSLSKPNRVVSGANVLTF.

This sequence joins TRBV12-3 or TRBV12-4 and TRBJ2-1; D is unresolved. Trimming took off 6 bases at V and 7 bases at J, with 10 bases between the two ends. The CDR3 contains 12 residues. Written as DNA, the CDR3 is TGTGCCAGCAGGCGTACTCGGAATGAGCAGTTCTTC. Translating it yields CASRRTRNEQFF.

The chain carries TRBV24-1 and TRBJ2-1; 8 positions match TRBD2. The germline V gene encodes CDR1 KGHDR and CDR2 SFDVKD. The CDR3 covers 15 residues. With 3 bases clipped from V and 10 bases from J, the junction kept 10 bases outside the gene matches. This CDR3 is CATSDTSGPNLEQFF. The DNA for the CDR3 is TGTGCCACCAGTGATACTAGCGGCCCTAACCTGGAGCAGTTCTTC.

The chain's CDR3 is CSVDSGGYGYTF. In nucleotides, the CDR3 is TGCAGCGTTGATTCAGGGGGCTATGGCTACACCTTC. The genes are TRBV29-1 and TRBJ1-2; TRBD1 agrees at 7 bases. In germline, CDR1 is SQVTM, CDR2 ANQGSEA. J was trimmed by 4 bases and V by 3 bases; bases with no gene match: 2. This CDR3 region has 12 residues.

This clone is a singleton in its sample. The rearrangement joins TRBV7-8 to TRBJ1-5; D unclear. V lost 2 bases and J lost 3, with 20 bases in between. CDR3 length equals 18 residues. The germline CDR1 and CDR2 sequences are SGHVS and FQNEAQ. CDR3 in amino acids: CASSLLTASGYTNQPQHF. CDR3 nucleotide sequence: TGTGCCAGCAGCTTATTAACGGCCTCAGGCTACACCAATCAGCCCCAGCATTTT.

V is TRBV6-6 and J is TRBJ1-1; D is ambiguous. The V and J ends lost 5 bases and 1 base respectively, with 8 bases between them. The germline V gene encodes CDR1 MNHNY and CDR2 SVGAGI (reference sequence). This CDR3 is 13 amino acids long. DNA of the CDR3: TGTGCCAGCAGTGCACGGGGGAACACTGAAGCTTTCTTT. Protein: CASSARGNTEAFF.

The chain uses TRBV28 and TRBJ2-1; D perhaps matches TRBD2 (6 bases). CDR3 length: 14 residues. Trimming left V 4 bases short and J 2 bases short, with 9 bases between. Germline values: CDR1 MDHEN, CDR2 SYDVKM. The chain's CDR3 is CASSSGDTYNEQFF. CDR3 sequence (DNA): TGTGCCAGCAGTTCGGGAGACACCTACAATGAGCAGTTCTTC. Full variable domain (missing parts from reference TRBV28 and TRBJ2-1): DVKVTQSSRYLVKRTGEKVFLECVQDMDHENMFWYRQDPGLGLRLIYFSYDVKMKEKGDIPEGYSVSREKKERFSLILESASTNQTSMYLCASSSGDTYNEQFFGPGTRLTVL.

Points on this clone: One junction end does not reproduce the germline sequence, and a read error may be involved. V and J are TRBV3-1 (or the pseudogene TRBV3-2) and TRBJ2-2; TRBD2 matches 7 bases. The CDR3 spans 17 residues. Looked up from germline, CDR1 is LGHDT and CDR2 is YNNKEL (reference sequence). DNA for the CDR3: TGTGCCAGCAGTCAAGCCGCTCTAGCGGCGAACACCGGGGAGCTGTTTTTT. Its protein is CASSQAALAANTGELFF.

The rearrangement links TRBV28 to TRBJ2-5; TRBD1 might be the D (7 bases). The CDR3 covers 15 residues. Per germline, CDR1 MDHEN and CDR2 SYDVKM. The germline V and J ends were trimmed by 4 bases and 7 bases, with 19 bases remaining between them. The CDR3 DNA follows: TGTGCCAGCAGTTCGACAGGGTTGGGAGGTGGGACCCAGTACTTC. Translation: CASSSTGLGGGTQYF.

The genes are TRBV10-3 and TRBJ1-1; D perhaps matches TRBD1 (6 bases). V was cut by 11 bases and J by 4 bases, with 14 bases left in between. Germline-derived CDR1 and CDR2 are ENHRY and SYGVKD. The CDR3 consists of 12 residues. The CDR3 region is CASRDTSTEAFF. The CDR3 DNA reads TGTGCCTCCCGGGACACTTCCACTGAAGCTTTCTTT.

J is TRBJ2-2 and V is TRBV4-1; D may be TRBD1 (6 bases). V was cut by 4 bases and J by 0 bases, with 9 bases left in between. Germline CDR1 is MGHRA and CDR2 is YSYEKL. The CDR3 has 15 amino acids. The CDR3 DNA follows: TGCGCCAGCAGCCTCAGGGGCGCGAACACCGGGGAGCTGTTTTTT. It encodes CASSLRGANTGELFF.

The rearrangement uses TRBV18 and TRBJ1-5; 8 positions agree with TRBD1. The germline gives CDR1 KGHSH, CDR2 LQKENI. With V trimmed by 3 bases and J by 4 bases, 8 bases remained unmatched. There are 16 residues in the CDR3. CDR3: CASSPDRGGLNQPQHF. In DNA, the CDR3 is TGTGCCAGCTCACCTGACAGGGGCGGGCTGAATCAGCCCCAGCATTTT.

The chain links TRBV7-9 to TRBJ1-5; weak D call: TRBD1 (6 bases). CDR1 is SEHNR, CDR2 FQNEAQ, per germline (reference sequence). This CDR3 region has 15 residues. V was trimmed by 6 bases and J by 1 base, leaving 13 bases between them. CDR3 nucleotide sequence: TGTGCCAGCAGTGAACAGGGATACAGCAATCAGCCCCAGCATTTT. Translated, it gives CASSEQGYSNQPQHF.